This entry lists 25 T cell receptor beta chains sequenced from one sample in a study of blood T cell repertoires in COVID-19. The data were produced by immunoSEQ multiplex PCR, yet TCRdb's version contains in-frame clones alone and is incomplete. The sample contains about 270,000 clones, approximately 91% of which appear only once. Sequencing input: peripheral blood. The receptors stem from a young adult with COVID-19, enrolled during active disease.

The rearrangement links TRBV10-3 to TRBJ1-2, with D unresolved. The ends were cut back, 2 bases at V and 0 bases at J, with 7 bases in the middle. The germline CDR1 and CDR2 sequences are ENHRY and SYGVKD. The CDR3 loop spans 14 amino acids. In DNA form, the CDR3 reads TGTGCCATCAGTGAGGCCAGATCTAACTATGGCTACACCTTC. Amino acid sequence: CAISEARSNYGYTF.

V gene TRBV27 combines with J gene TRBJ1-6; D is undetermined. The CDR3 is made up of 16 amino acids. Trimming took off 6 bases at V and 0 bases at J, with 12 bases between the two ends. Germline loops: CDR1 MNHEY, CDR2 SMNVEV (reference sequence). The DNA of the CDR3 is TGTGCCAGCAGCCCGAGAGAAAGCTCCTATAATTCACCCCTCCACTTT. Amino acid sequence: CASSPRESSYNSPLHF.

The rearrangement joins TRBV21-1 to TRBJ2-7; whether TRBD2, the table's D call, matches the DNA was not checked. TRBV21-1 constitutes a pseudogene. This CDR3 has 14 residues. This chain's CDR3 is CAARGQGSMYEQYF. The CDR3 nucleotides are TGTGCCGCGCGGGGGCAGGGGAGTATGTACGAGCAGTACTTC.

The chain carries TRBV24-1 and TRBJ1-5; D gene unclear. The length of the CDR3 is 15 residues. CDR1 is KGHDR, CDR2 SFDVKD, per germline. Trimming left V 2 bases short and J 5 bases short, with 12 bases between. CDR3 in DNA: TGTGCCACCAGTGATTCGGCCGGCGGGTATCAGCCCCAGCATTTT. Translation gives CATSDSAGGYQPQHF.

CDR3 loop: CASALEGYSYEQYF. The CDR3 nucleotides are TGTGCCAGCGCTCTTGAGGGATACTCCTACGAGCAGTACTTC. The chain employs TRBV6-5 and TRBJ2-7; D possibly corresponds to TRBD2 (5 bases). The V end was cut by 8 bases, the J end by 0 bases, with 14 bases between. Germline-derived CDR1 and CDR2 are MNHEY and SVGAGI. The CDR3 covers 14 residues.

The V call is TRBV19, the J call TRBJ2-3; TRBD2 might be the D (5 bases). CDR3 size: 13 residues. The ends were cut back, 11 bases at V and 0 bases at J, with 12 bases in the middle. CDR1 and CDR2 (germline): LNHDA, SQIVND (reference sequence). CDR3 sequence (DNA): TGTGCCTCCGTAGCGCATAGCACAGATACGCAGTATTTT. It translates to CASVAHSTDTQYF.

The chain is built from TRBV10-3 and TRBJ2-1, with D maybe TRBD2 (6 bases). Trimming took 5 bases from V and 0 from J, leaving 11 bases between them. The CDR3 covers 15 residues. Germline CDR1 is ENHRY and CDR2 is SYGVKD. Written as DNA, the CDR3 is TGTGCCATCAGTCAAGCGGGTAACTCCTACAATGAGCAGTTCTTC. Translating it yields CAISQAGNSYNEQFF.

The chain joins TRBV5-6 to TRBJ2-1; TRBD2 aligns across 9 bases. CDR3 length: 18 residues. Trimming took 3 bases from V and 4 from J; bases not matched to a gene: 14. Germline CDR1 and CDR2: SGHDT and YYEEEE. CDR3 region: CASSWKKETSGNYNEQFF. The CDR3 DNA is TGTGCCAGCAGCTGGAAAAAAGAGACTAGCGGAAATTACAATGAGCAGTTCTTC.

The chain joins TRBV9 to TRBJ2-2, with D tentatively TRBD1 (6 bases). CDR3 length: 13 amino acids. In germline, CDR1 is SGDLS, CDR2 YYNGEE. The V and J ends lost 2 bases and 8 bases respectively, with 10 bases between them. Here the CDR3 DNA reads TGTGCCAGCAGCGTCTACGGACAGGGGGAGCTGTTTTTT. Translating gives CASSVYGQGELFF. Supplemented by reference TRBV9 and TRBJ2-2, the full variable domain reads DSGVTQTPKHLITATGQRVTLRCSPRSGDLSVYWYQQSLDQGLQFLIQYYNGEERAKGNILERFSAQQFPDLHSELNLSSLELGDSALYFCASSVYGQGELFFGEGSRLTVL.

J is TRBJ1-2 and V is TRBV6-1, with D perhaps TRBD1 (5 bases). CDR1 is MNHNS, CDR2 SASEGT, per germline. The germline V and J ends were trimmed by 3 bases and 1 base, with 12 bases remaining between them. The CDR3 totals 15 residues. CDR3: CASSDRQTLNYGYTF. The CDR3 DNA sequence: TGTGCCAGCAGTGATCGACAGACGCTTAACTATGGCTACACCTTC.

The J gene is TRBJ1-4, the V gene TRBV4-1; 10 bases are shared with TRBD1. Per germline, CDR1 MGHRA and CDR2 YSYEKL. The length of the CDR3 is 17 residues. V lost 4 bases and J lost 3; bases outside the gene matches: 8. Here the CDR3 reads CASSPMGQGISNEKLFF. The CDR3 DNA follows: TGCGCCAGCAGCCCGATGGGACAGGGGATATCTAATGAAAAACTGTTTTTT.

The chain joins TRBV7-2 to TRBJ2-7, with 7 bases matching TRBD2. CDR1 is SGHTA, CDR2 FQGNSA, per germline. V lost 5 bases to trimming and J lost 2 bases; unmatched junction nucleotides: 12. The length of the CDR3 is 16 residues. CDR3 coding DNA: TGTGCCAGCAGCACATATCCGGGACTACCAACCTACGAGCAGTACTTC. It translates to CASSTYPGLPTYEQYF.

This sequence joins TRBV19 and TRBJ1-5; tentatively, D is TRBD1 (6 bases). Trimming removed 5 bases at V and 4 bases at J, with 12 bases between. Germline CDR1 reads LNHDA; CDR2 reads SQIVND (reference sequence). The CDR3 has 14 amino acids. The CDR3 DNA is TGTGCCAGTAGTCCACAGGGAGAGAATCAGCCCCAGCATTTT. The encoded protein is CASSPQGENQPQHF.

This sequence joins TRBV11-1 and TRBJ2-7; unclear D gene. Germline CDR1 and CDR2: SGHAT and FQDESV (reference sequence). The CDR3 is 13 amino acids. V shed 2 bases and J shed 6 bases, with 11 bases lying between them. CDR3 coding DNA: TGTGCCAGCAGCTTATCTAGTGCTTTCGAGCAGTACTTC. Its translation is CASSLSSAFEQYF.

For this clone: A junction end diverges from the germline sequence, so it may reflect a read error. DNA of the CDR3: TGTGCCAGCAGCCTAGGCACAGGGGGCAGGGCCGGGGAGCTGTTTTTT. Translated: CASSLGTGGRAGELFF. This chain uses TRBV13 with TRBJ2-2, with TRBD1 matching 9 bases. The CDR3 runs to 16 residues. In germline, CDR1 is PRHDT, CDR2 FYEKMQ (reference sequence). Complete variable domain (other parts from reference TRBV13 and TRBJ2-2): AAGVIQSPRHLIKEKRETATLKCYPIPRHDTVYWYQQGPGQDPQFLISFYEKMQSDKGSIPDRFSAQQFSDYHSELNMSSLELGDSALYFCASSLGTGGRAGELFFGEGSRLTVL.

The CDR3 region is CASSLGIEREQFF. Written as DNA, the CDR3 is TGTGCCAGCAGCTTAGGTATCGAGCGTGAGCAGTTCTTC. The chain is built from TRBV7-2 and TRBJ2-1; D is ambiguous. The CDR3 spans 13 residues. V lost 1 base, J lost 9 bases, and 10 bases lay in between. Germline assignment: CDR1 SGHTA and CDR2 FQGNSA.

The genes are TRBV24-1 and TRBJ2-2; a possible D gene is TRBD2 (7 bases). Germline CDR1 and CDR2: KGHDR and SFDVKD. V was pared by 10 bases and J by 7 bases, with 15 bases between. This CDR3 is 13 amino acids long. In DNA, the CDR3 is TGTGCCACGGCGCGGGGGCAAGGCGGGGAGCTGTTTTTT. Protein: CATARGQGGELFF.

The V and J genes are TRBV2 and TRBJ1-1, with 10 positions matching TRBD1. CDR3 length: 15 residues. Germline V lookup: CDR1 SNHLY, CDR2 FYNNEI. Trimming cost V 3 bases and J 3 bases; bases outside gene matches: 4. The CDR3 nucleotides are TGTGCCAGCAGTGATAGCGGACAGGGGGACACTGAAGCTTTCTTT. It yields the protein CASSDSGQGDTEAFF.

V and J are TRBV5-1 and TRBJ2-2; 13 bases are a match to TRBD2. The CDR3 is made up of 20 amino acids. Germline V gene lookup returns CDR1 SGHRS and CDR2 YFSETQ. The J segment lost 3 bases and the V segment lost 4 bases, leaving 15 bases of the junction unmatched. CDR3 region: CASSTGLAGVPGFDTGELFF. DNA of the CDR3: TGCGCCAGCAGCACCGGACTAGCGGGAGTTCCCGGGTTCGACACCGGGGAGCTGTTTTTT. Supplemented by reference TRBV5-1 and TRBJ2-2, the full variable domain reads KAGVTQTPRYLIKTRGQQVTLSCSPISGHRSVSWYQQTPGQGLQFLFEYFSETQRNKGNFPGRFSGRQFSNSRSEMNVSTLELGDSALYLCASSTGLAGVPGFDTGELFFGEGSRLTVL.

This chain connects TRBV30 to TRBJ1-3, with TRBD1 as a possible D gene (6 bases). Germline lookup yields CDR1 GTSNPN and CDR2 SVGIG (reference sequence). The V end lost 2 bases, the J end lost 0 bases, and 17 bases lay between the germline ends. The CDR3 is 17 residues long. CDR3 amino acids: CAWSPYRDTVSGNTIYF. CDR3 bases: TGTGCCTGGAGTCCATACCGGGACACCGTCTCTGGAAACACCATATATTTT. The full variable domain, in which reference TRBV30 and TRBJ1-3 provide the parts outside the CDR3, is SQTIHQWPATLVQPVGSPLSLECTVEGTSNPNLYWYRQAAGRGLQLLFYSVGIGQISSEVPQNLSASRPQDRQFILSSKKLLLSDSGFYLCAWSPYRDTVSGNTIYFGEGSWLTVV.

The chain combines TRBV18 with TRBJ2-7, with D maybe TRBD2 (6 bases). This CDR3 is 15 amino acids long. Germline CDR1 reads KGHSH; CDR2 reads LQKENI. V gave up 2 bases and J gave up 3 bases, with 14 bases separating them. The DNA of the CDR3 is TGTGCCAGCTCACCAGGATCTAGCGACGTCTACGAGCAGTACTTC. It translates to CASSPGSSDVYEQYF.

The V and J genes are TRBV9 and TRBJ2-3, with 8 bases identical to TRBD2. V lost 0 bases to trimming and J lost 3 bases; unmatched junction nucleotides: 6. Per germline, CDR1 SGDLS and CDR2 YYNGEE. This CDR3 has 16 amino acids. CDR3 DNA: TGTGCCAGCAGCGTAGTTGGGAGCGGGAGTACAGATACGCAGTATTTT. Protein product: CASSVVGSGSTDTQYF.

V is TRBV6-6 and J is TRBJ2-2; 14 bases match TRBD2. The length of the CDR3 is 21 residues. V lost 5 bases and J lost 3; bases outside the gene matches: 17. The V gene's germline CDR1 is MNHNY and CDR2 SVGAGI (reference sequence). This CDR3 is CASSPRQPGLAGVGDTGELFF. For the CDR3, the DNA is TGTGCCAGCAGTCCCCGTCAACCGGGACTAGCGGGAGTAGGGGACACCGGGGAGCTGTTTTTT.

The chain combines TRBV9 with TRBJ2-7; 8 bases match TRBD1. Germline CDR1 SGDLS, CDR2 YYNGEE. The V gene end was trimmed by 0 bases and the J gene end by 3 bases; junction bases not matched to a gene: 2. The CDR3 totals 14 residues. This CDR3 is CASSVGGQGYEQYF. As DNA, the CDR3 is TGTGCCAGCAGCGTAGGAGGACAGGGCTACGAGCAGTACTTC.

This sequence joins TRBV19 and TRBJ1-1, with D hard to call. CDR1 is LNHDA and CDR2 is SQIVND in the germline V gene (reference sequence). Trimming removed 3 bases at V and 3 bases at J, with 11 bases between. The CDR3 runs 14 residues. As DNA, the CDR3 is TGTGCCAGTAGTATTGCGGGGAGCCACACTGAAGCTTTCTTT. This codes for CASSIAGSHTEAFF.